This T cell receptor (beta chain) was captured by sequencing in a study of naive and memory T cell subsets. Trimming left V 0 bases short and J 2 bases short, with 10 bases between. Germline loops: CDR1 SGHNT, CDR2 YYREEE (reference sequence). This CDR3 is 15 amino acids long. An oligonucleotide containing a UMI was ligated to the 3' end of TCR cDNA. Ligated cDNA underwent four rounds of PCR with nested alpha and beta constant region primers and SP2. For blood and skin samples, reverse transcription used TCR alpha and beta constant primers. Via MiXCR, TCRdb re-called the 5' RACE reads, giving one row per CDR3 protein. The sample lists tens of thousands of distinct CDR3 sequences; more than 7% were seen once.

This TCR was sampled from a male donor in good health. The chain employs TRBV5-4 and TRBJ2-3; the D is unclear. Written as DNA, the CDR3 is TGTGCCAGCAGCTTGGACTGGGAAGACACAGATACGCAGTATTTT. It specifies CASSLDWEDTDTQYF.